The TCR beta chain described here comes from a study of T cell repertoires in cytomegalovirus infection. Study as a whole: Matching HLA type and CMV infection were both indicated by public TCR beta signatures. Findings of the study overall: HLA-C-restricted, CMV-specific TCR beta clonotypes were dominant ex vivo. Cumulated frequencies of public TCR beta families served to identify carriers of CMV plus the relevant HLA.

This clonotype was seen ten or more times. What it binds is unknown. This CDR3 has 17 residues. Between the trimmed V and J ends, which lost 1 base and 2 bases, there was a span of 15 bases. CDR1 SEHNR and CDR2 FQNEAQ come from the germline V gene (reference sequence). TCRdb reprocessed the reads via MiXCR and lists one record per CDR3 protein. The table lists nearly 550,000 distinct CDR3 sequences, 16% of them singletons, with around 25% in the top ten. The origin of this receptor is a human donor in good health (CMV status not recorded). Some clones in this sample may be carry-over from other donors' samples. The rearrangement joins TRBV7-9 to TRBJ2-1, with D perhaps TRBD2 (5 bases). Sequencing was carried out using CD8+ T cells from PBMCs. The CDR3 bases are TGTGCCAGCAGCTTAGAGTTCCGGGAAATCCCCTACAATGAGCAGTTCTTC. Protein product: CASSLEFREIPYNEQFF.